The 25 T cell receptor beta chains in this list originate from one sample, sequenced in a study of beta chain features in type 1 diabetes (dated by TCRdb to the late 2010s). Study-level results and caveats: A moderate but significant shortening of TCRB CDR3 length was observed in type 1 diabetes patients in all four CD4+ subsets.

Library preparation used the immunoSEQ multiplex PCR assay. The entire amount of isolated RNA was reverse transcribed using the High Capacity cDNA Reverse Transcription Kit, so the sequenced TCRB transcripts were expressed ones. Not all clones reach the TCRdb copy of this immuneACCESS table, which keeps in-frame sequences only. Checked studies attribute under half of the gap to unresolved V genes and leave the rest unexplained. In all, the sample holds around 120,000 clones, and 17% of those were seen once. 2.6% of the sample rests with the top ten. Their antigen targets remain unknown. The specimen sequenced was central memory CD4+ T cells from blood. These receptors were obtained from a man younger than 30 with type 1 diabetes.

This clone has more than one count but fewer than ten. The gene calls are TRBV30 and TRBJ2-3, with TRBD2 matching 12 bases. The germline V gene has CDR1 GTSNPN and CDR2 SVGIG (reference sequence). With 2 bases clipped from V and 7 bases from J, the junction kept 10 bases outside the gene matches. The CDR3 spans 16 residues. The CDR3 DNA follows: TGTGCCTGGAGTTCAGGACTAGCGGGACTCAGGAATACGCAGTATTTT. Translated: CAWSSGLAGLRNTQYF.

This clone was detected only a few times. V usage is TRBV6-5 and J usage is TRBJ2-5; no firm D call. Germline loops: CDR1 MNHEY, CDR2 SVGAGI. V was clipped by 6 bases and J by 5 bases, with 13 bases between them. The CDR3 has 13 amino acids. In DNA, the CDR3 is TGTGCCAGCAGCTTAGCTGTGGGGGAGACCCAGTACTTC. Protein: CASSLAVGETQYF.

The chain employs TRBV4-1 and TRBJ1-5; D gene ambiguous. Trimming shortened V by 0 bases and J by 0 bases, and 9 bases separated the two germline ends. Germline V gives CDR1 MGHRA, CDR2 YSYEKL. The CDR3 runs to 16 residues. The DNA for the CDR3 is TGCGCCAGCAGCCAAGAGGGAGGATATAGCAATCAGCCCCAGCATTTT. Its protein is CASSQEGGYSNQPQHF.

This clone was seen more than once but under ten times. V usage is TRBV28 and J usage is TRBJ1-5; D is undetermined. Trimming stripped 2 bases from V and 5 bases from J, with 10 bases between. The CDR3 is 14 amino acids. The germline CDR1 and CDR2 sequences are MDHEN and SYDVKM. CDR3 residues: CASSLAGGDQPQHF. Here the CDR3 DNA reads TGTGCCAGCAGTTTAGCAGGTGGAGATCAGCCCCAGCATTTT.

The rearrangement joins TRBV2 to TRBJ2-5; TRBD2 matches at 10 bases. There are 14 residues in the CDR3. V shed 4 bases, J shed 5 bases, and the junction held 4 bases outside the gene matches. CDR1 is SNHLY and CDR2 is FYNNEI in the germline V gene. CDR3 protein: CASSGSGRWETQYF. CDR3 nucleotides: TGTGCCAGCAGTGGTAGCGGGAGGTGGGAGACCCAGTACTTC.

The chain is built from TRBV27 and TRBJ1-2, with unresolved D. The V end lost 2 bases, the J end lost 6 bases, and 4 bases lay between the germline ends. Germline V gene lookup returns CDR1 MNHEY and CDR2 SMNVEV (reference sequence). This CDR3 region has 11 residues. CDR3 in amino acids: CASSLTDGYTF. The CDR3 DNA reads TGTGCCAGCAGTTTAACAGATGGCTACACCTTC.

This chain connects TRBV9 to TRBJ2-7; 7 bases line up with TRBD1. The CDR3 contains 14 residues. Germline V gene data show CDR1 as SGDLS and CDR2 as YYNGEE. V dropped 3 bases and J dropped 3; count of bases not matched to a gene: 6. The CDR3 nucleotides are TGTGCCAGCAGCGCCCGACAGGGAAACTACGAGCAGTACTTC. Translation: CASSARQGNYEQYF.

The CDR3 sequence: CASSGDGGPQHF. The DNA of the CDR3 is TGTGCCAGCAGTGGGGACGGCGGGCCCCAGCATTTT. The chain joins TRBV2 to TRBJ1-5; D is perhaps TRBD1 (5 bases). V lost 4 bases to trimming and J lost 9 bases, with 10 bases between them. Per the germline V gene, CDR1 is SNHLY and CDR2 is FYNNEI. CDR3 length equals 12 residues.

This clone has a handful of counts. The same CDR3 can be traced to other DNA sequences in this sample. The chain joins TRBV7-9 to TRBJ1-2; unclear D gene. CDR3 length: 14 amino acids. The germline CDR1 and CDR2 sequences are SEHNR and FQNEAQ (reference sequence). Trimming stripped 1 base from V and 1 base from J, with 7 bases between. CDR3 DNA: TGTGCCAGCAGCTTAGGACAAAATAACTATGGCTACACCTTC. The encoded protein is CASSLGQNNYGYTF.

In its sample, this clone was seen a few times. The junction shows a germline mismatch at one end, possibly a read error. The V and J genes are TRBV2 and TRBJ2-1, with a possible D match to TRBD1 (5 bases). The V gene's germline CDR1 is SNHLY and CDR2 FYNNEI. The CDR3 has 14 amino acids. CDR3 nucleotide sequence: TGTGCCAGCAGGCGGACAATTCCCTACGATGAGCAGTTCTTC. It translates to CASRRTIPYDEQFF.

This clone appeared many times. The V gene is TRBV5-1, the J gene TRBJ2-1, with D unresolved. Germline V lookup: CDR1 SGHRS, CDR2 YFSETQ. The CDR3 is 11 residues long. V lost 2 bases and J lost 6, with 3 bases in between. The CDR3 reads CASSFINEQFF. In DNA, the CDR3 is TGCGCCAGCAGCTTCATCAATGAGCAGTTCTTC.

CDR3 amino acids: CASSPAEWAGYTF. DNA of the CDR3: TGTGCCAGCAGCCCCGCCGAATGGGCCGGCTACACCTTC. The rearrangement joins TRBV7-2 to TRBJ1-2; D not resolved. CDR1 SGHTA and CDR2 FQGNSA come from the germline V gene. The CDR3 has 13 amino acids. Trimming left V 5 bases short and J 8 bases short, with 15 bases between.

This clone has only a few counts. The V and J genes are TRBV28 and TRBJ2-7; 7 bases are a match to TRBD2. This CDR3 contains 17 residues. The V and J ends lost 3 bases and 0 bases, in that order; junction bases with no gene match: 11. Germline assignment: CDR1 MDHEN and CDR2 SYDVKM. In DNA, the CDR3 is TGTGCCAGCAGTTTGTCCAGCGGGGCCACCTCCTCCTACGAGCAGTACTTC. Its translation is CASSLSSGATSSYEQYF.

This clone was counted between two and nine times. The rearrangement links TRBV30 to TRBJ2-3, with 7 bases identical to TRBD2. The CDR3 spans 15 residues. The V segment lost 5 bases and the J segment 0 bases; nucleotides outside the gene matches: 8. The germline gives CDR1 GTSNPN, CDR2 SVGIG (reference sequence). As DNA, the CDR3 is TGTGCCTGGGGAGCGGGGAGCCCTAGCACAGATACGCAGTATTTT. This gives the protein CAWGAGSPSTDTQYF.

The rearrangement uses TRBV5-1 and TRBJ1-2; perhaps TRBD1 as D (6 bases). Germline values: CDR1 SGHRS, CDR2 YFSETQ. With 0 bases removed from V and 4 bases from J, the gap between germline ends came to 10 bases. The CDR3 covers 14 residues. The CDR3 DNA follows: TGCGCCAGCAGCTTGGGACAGGAGGGCTATGGCTACACCTTC. Its translation is CASSLGQEGYGYTF.

This clone came up a few times. The chain recombines TRBV7-9 with TRBJ1-1, with D possibly TRBD1 on 6 matching bases. This CDR3 spans 13 amino acids. V gave up 6 bases and J gave up 5 bases, with 13 bases separating them. From germline, CDR1 is SEHNR and CDR2 FQNEAQ (reference sequence). This CDR3 reads CASSEGVGTEAFF. The DNA for the CDR3 is TGTGCCAGCAGTGAGGGGGTAGGGACTGAAGCTTTCTTT.

This clone occurred a few times. This rearrangement joins TRBV30 to TRBJ2-5; 13 positions match TRBD2. This CDR3 is 17 amino acids long. V was pared by 0 bases and J by 5 bases, with 9 bases of the junction left unmatched. The V gene's germline CDR1 is GTSNPN and CDR2 SVGIG (reference sequence). In nucleotides, the CDR3 is TGTGCCTGGAGTGTTCGGACTAGCGGGGGTTATGGGGAGACCCAGTACTTC. It translates to CAWSVRTSGGYGETQYF.

The table lists this clone with a few counts. The chain employs TRBV27 and TRBJ2-3; D unresolved. CDR3 length: 15 amino acids. V lost 4 bases, J lost 0 bases, and 11 bases lay in between. Germline V gives CDR1 MNHEY, CDR2 SMNVEV (reference sequence). The DNA of the CDR3 is TGTGCCAGCAGTTCTCAGACTGTTAGCACAGATACGCAGTATTTT. This sequence encodes CASSSQTVSTDTQYF.

In this sample, this clone turned up a few times. The J gene is TRBJ2-1, the V gene TRBV30, with 13 bases fitting TRBD2. The CDR3 has 14 residues. Germline V CDR1 and CDR2: GTSNPN, SVGIG (reference sequence). Trimming at V came to 8 bases and at J to 5 bases, leaving 6 bases not matched to a gene. The DNA for the CDR3 is TGTGCCGGACCACTAGCGGGGGGGAACAATGAGCAGTTCTTC. The encoded protein is CAGPLAGGNNEQFF.

This clone was counted a few times. The J gene is TRBJ2-3, the V gene TRBV4-2; D tentatively reads TRBD1 or TRBD2 (6 bases each). From germline, CDR1 is LGHNA and CDR2 YNFKEQ. V was clipped by 7 bases and J by 2 bases, with 19 bases between them. This CDR3 region has 16 residues. The CDR3 sequence: CASIPPGVAATDTQYF. CDR3 coding DNA: TGTGCCAGCATACCCCCAGGGGTAGCGGCCACAGATACGCAGTATTTT.

This clone was observed a handful of times. The chain employs TRBV25-1 and TRBJ2-6; D ambiguous. V was trimmed by 5 bases and J by 0 bases, leaving 5 bases between them. Germline V gene sequence: CDR1 MGHDK, CDR2 SYGVNS. The CDR3 totals 14 residues. CDR3 sequence (DNA): TGTGCCAGCAGTCCCCACTCTGGGGCCAACGTCCTGACTTTC. Residues: CASSPHSGANVLTF.

For this clone: The same CDR3 is also encoded by other DNA sequences in this sample. V is TRBV28 and J is TRBJ2-2; 12 positions agree with TRBD2. With V trimmed by 6 bases and J by 1 base, 3 bases remained unmatched. The CDR3 is 16 amino acids. Germline CDR1 and CDR2: MDHEN and SYDVKM. The CDR3 DNA reads as TGTGCCAGCAGCCCGGGACTAGCGGGGAACACCGGGGAGCTGTTTTTT. This translates into CASSPGLAGNTGELFF.

V gene TRBV18 combines with J gene TRBJ1-5; D is ambiguous. The CDR3 totals 13 residues. V shed 3 bases and J shed 1 base, with 4 bases lying between them. The V gene's germline CDR1 is KGHSH and CDR2 LQKENI. CDR3 residues: CASSPESNQPQHF. The CDR3 coding sequence is TGTGCCAGCTCACCTGAAAGCAATCAGCCCCAGCATTTT.

This rearrangement joins TRBV5-1 to TRBJ2-1; D is possibly TRBD2 (5 bases). V gave up 5 bases and J gave up 0 bases, with 12 bases separating them. CDR1 is SGHRS and CDR2 is YFSETQ in the germline V gene. The CDR3 is made up of 15 amino acids. DNA for the CDR3: TGCGCCAGCAGACCGACTACTAGCTCCTACAATGAGCAGTTCTTC. Translation gives CASRPTTSSYNEQFF.

The sample holds a few counts of this clone. This chain connects TRBV5-1 to TRBJ1-1; 8 bases are a match to TRBD1. Germline CDR1 and CDR2: SGHRS and YFSETQ. The CDR3 has 16 residues. Trimming at V came to 3 bases and at J to 1 base, leaving 8 bases not matched to a gene. CDR3 nucleotide sequence: TGCGCCAGCAGCTCCGGAAGGACAGGGAAGAACACTGAAGCTTTCTTT. It is translated as CASSSGRTGKNTEAFF. The full variable domain, in which reference TRBV5-1 and TRBJ1-1 provide the parts outside the CDR3, is KAGVTQTPRYLIKTRGQQVTLSCSPISGHRSVSWYQQTPGQGLQFLFEYFSETQRNKGNFPGRFSGRQFSNSRSEMNVSTLELGDSALYLCASSSGRTGKNTEAFFGQGTRLTVV.